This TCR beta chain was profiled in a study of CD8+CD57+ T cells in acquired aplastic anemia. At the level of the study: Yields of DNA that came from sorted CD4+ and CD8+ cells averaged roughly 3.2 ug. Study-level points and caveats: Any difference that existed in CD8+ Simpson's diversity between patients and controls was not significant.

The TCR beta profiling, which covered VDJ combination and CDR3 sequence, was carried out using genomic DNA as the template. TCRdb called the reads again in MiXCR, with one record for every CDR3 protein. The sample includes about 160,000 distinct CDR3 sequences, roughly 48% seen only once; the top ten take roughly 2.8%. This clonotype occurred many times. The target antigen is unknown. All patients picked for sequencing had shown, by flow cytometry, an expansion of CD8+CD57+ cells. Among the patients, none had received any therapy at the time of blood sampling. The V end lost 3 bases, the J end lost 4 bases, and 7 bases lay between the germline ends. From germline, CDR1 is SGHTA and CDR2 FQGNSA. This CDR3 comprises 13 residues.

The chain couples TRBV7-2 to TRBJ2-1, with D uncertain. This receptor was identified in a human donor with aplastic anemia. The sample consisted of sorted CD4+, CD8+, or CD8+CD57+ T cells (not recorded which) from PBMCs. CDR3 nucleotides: TGTGCCAGCAGCTTTAGGAGATACAATGAGCAGTTCTTC. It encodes CASSFRRYNEQFF.